This T cell receptor beta chain was profiled in a study of shared clonotypes between healthy human individuals. Study-level results: Shared clonotypes: 4.5% to 5% naive CD4, under 4% naive CD8, less than 2.5% memory CD4, approximately 0.37% memory CD8.

Germline CDR1 MNHEY, CDR2 SMNVEV (reference sequence). This CDR3 is built from 15 residues. Trimming cost V 5 bases and J 2 bases; bases outside gene matches: 8. In the source study's methods: Without quality scores, immunoSEQ junctional reads could not be filtered like full-length reads. Profiling relied on immunoSEQ multiplex PCR, and the TCRdb table lists in-frame clones only, not all of them. V and J calls plus clone size are reproduced from that table; the DNA served to infer D and trimming. Of around 510,000 clones listed, about 96% were seen once; the top ten hold about 0.06%. Concerning this clone: Its target is not known.

The chain combines TRBV27 with TRBJ2-7; 8 nucleotides line up with TRBD2. Sequenced: naive CD4+ T cells sorted from blood. The subset here: CD45RA+ positively selected. This TCR was recovered from a woman aged 25 to 45 in good health. The CDR3, as DNA: TGTGCCAGCAGTGCAGCCGGGACTAGTCCCTACGAGCAGTACTTC. Translated: CASSAAGTSPYEQYF.